Shown below are 21 T cell receptor beta chains from a single sample sequenced in a study of Ad26.COV2.S vaccination and SARS-CoV-2 variants. Treatment specified: some 20 received Ad26.COV2.S at low or high dose, single or two shots; about five received placebo; per-sample allocation not given. Specimen acquisition occurred on day 63 following the initial vaccine or placebo injection. Repertoires were generated with immunoSEQ multiplex PCR, while TCRdb's copy carries only in-frame clones and drops some. The sample has about 410,000 clones, roughly 90% seen once. Sample: peripheral blood, taken in a trial of Ad26.COV2.S vaccine versus placebo. The receptors were gathered from a person between 18 and 65 years old who received the Ad26.COV2.S COVID-19 vaccine or a placebo.

This clone was seen a single time. The chain carries TRBV6-5 and TRBJ1-2; D is uncertain. This CDR3 is 15 amino acids long. V was pared by 0 bases and J by 4 bases, with 12 bases between. The germline gives CDR1 MNHEY, CDR2 SVGAGI. Here the CDR3 DNA reads TGTGCCAGCAGTTACTCCGTCATGGGTCCCTATGGCTACACCTTC. Protein: CASSYSVMGPYGYTF.

The chain uses TRBV6-6 and TRBJ1-5; tentative D call: TRBD1 (6 bases). Germline values: CDR1 MNHNY, CDR2 SVGAGI (reference sequence). V lost 7 bases, J lost 3 bases, and 13 bases lay in between. This CDR3 region has 14 residues. CDR3 nucleotides: TGTGCCAGCACCCCAGACAGGTCCAATCAGCCCCAGCATTTT. It specifies CASTPDRSNQPQHF.

The CDR3 coding sequence is TGTGCCAGCAGCTACTCCCCTACAGGGGGGGGAGAGACCCAGTACTTC. It codes for CASSYSPTGGGETQYF. The chain is built from TRBV7-6 and TRBJ2-5, with a weak D call TRBD1 (8 bases). With 4 bases removed from V and 4 bases from J, the gap between germline ends came to 19 bases. The V gene's germline CDR1 is SGHVS and CDR2 FNYEAQ. The CDR3 contains 16 residues.

The chain links TRBV11-2 to TRBJ1-2, with TRBD1 as a possible D gene (6 bases). The CDR3 loop spans 14 amino acids. Germline CDR1 is SGHAT and CDR2 is FQNNGV. Trimming stripped 7 bases from V and 8 bases from J, with 20 bases between. This CDR3 reads CASIKYQGYNGYTF. The CDR3 DNA reads TGTGCCAGCATCAAATATCAGGGGTACAACGGCTACACCTTC. Full variable domain (rest looked up from reference TRBV11-2 and TRBJ1-2): EAGVAQSPRYKIIEKRQSVAFWCNPISGHATLYWYQQILGQGPKLLIQFQNNGVVDDSQLPKDRFSAERLKGVDSTLKIQPAKLEDSAVYLCASIKYQGYNGYTFGSGTRLTVV.

The chain links TRBV9 to TRBJ2-3; no clear D. Germline V lookup: CDR1 SGDLS, CDR2 YYNGEE. V was cut by 0 bases and J by 6 bases, with 8 bases left in between. CDR3 length: 13 amino acids. For the CDR3, the DNA is TGTGCCAGCAGCGTAGGTTCTCGCGATACGCAGTATTTT. Translated, it gives CASSVGSRDTQYF.

V usage is TRBV19 and J usage is TRBJ2-1; D unresolved. The germline V and J ends were trimmed by 4 bases and 0 bases, with 10 bases remaining between them. Germline V gene lookup returns CDR1 LNHDA and CDR2 SQIVND (reference sequence). The CDR3 contains 15 residues. In DNA form, the CDR3 reads TGTGCCAGTAGTACTTATAGCTCCTCCTACAATGAGCAGTTCTTC. Its protein is CASSTYSSSYNEQFF.

The chain links TRBV6-5 to TRBJ1-2; no firm D call. Germline values: CDR1 MNHEY, CDR2 SVGAGI. This CDR3 has 14 residues. V lost 0 bases and J lost 5, with 10 bases in between. The DNA of the CDR3 is TGTGCCAGCAGTTACTCTTCCTTCACATATGGCTACACCTTC. It translates to CASSYSSFTYGYTF.

V usage is TRBV5-1 and J usage is TRBJ1-2, with 7 bases identical to TRBD1. Germline CDR1 reads SGHRS; CDR2 reads YFSETQ. Germline trimming cut 4 bases from V and 4 bases from J; bases unmatched to any gene: 10. The CDR3 has 15 residues. The DNA of the CDR3 is TGCGCCAGCAGCGTAGACAGGGAACCAAGCTATGGCTACACCTTC. Protein: CASSVDREPSYGYTF.

The gene calls are TRBV15 and TRBJ1-1; perhaps TRBD1 as D (6 bases). The germline V and J ends were trimmed by 1 base and 1 base, with 16 bases remaining between them. This CDR3 is 17 amino acids long. Germline CDR1 reads LNHNV; CDR2 reads YYDKDF (reference sequence). DNA of the CDR3: TGTGCCACCAGCAGAGTAGGGACCGGGGGGCGGAACACTGAAGCTTTCTTT. The encoded protein is CATSRVGTGGRNTEAFF. Using reference TRBV15 and TRBJ1-1 for the parts outside the CDR3, the full variable domain is DAMVIQNPRYQVTQFGKPVTLSCSQTLNHNVMYWYQQKSSQAPKLLFHYYDKDFNNEADTPDNFQSRRPNTSFCFLDIRSPGLGDTAMYLCATSRVGTGGRNTEAFFGQGTRLTVV.

The chain carries TRBV6-1 and TRBJ2-5; the D is unclear. The CDR3 contains 16 residues. Trimming shortened V by 4 bases and J by 0 bases, and 15 bases separated the two germline ends. The germline V gene encodes CDR1 MNHNS and CDR2 SASEGT. The CDR3 is CASSGLALPYQETQYF. The CDR3 DNA reads as TGTGCCAGCAGTGGTCTGGCCCTTCCTTACCAAGAGACCCAGTACTTC.

The CDR3 DNA is TGTGCCAGCAGCACCGGACAGGGTGGAAAACTGTTTTTT. It encodes CASSTGQGGKLFF. V usage is TRBV7-2 and J usage is TRBJ1-4; the match to TRBD1 covers 8 bases. This CDR3 region has 13 residues. V gave up 5 bases and J gave up 10 bases; unmatched junction bases: 6. Per germline, CDR1 SGHTA and CDR2 FQGNSA.

The chain combines TRBV15 with TRBJ2-1; 11 bases agree with TRBD2. The V gene's germline CDR1 is LNHNV and CDR2 YYDKDF (reference sequence). The CDR3 loop spans 15 amino acids. Germline trimming cut 7 bases from V and 5 bases from J; bases unmatched to any gene: 7. CDR3 in amino acids: CATKVAGGRDNEQFF. The CDR3 DNA follows: TGTGCCACCAAGGTAGCGGGGGGGCGGGACAATGAGCAGTTCTTC.

This chain joins TRBV5-6 and TRBJ1-4; D is perhaps TRBD1 (6 bases). In germline, CDR1 is SGHDT, CDR2 YYEEEE. The CDR3 runs 18 residues. Trimming pared 3 bases from V and 5 bases from J, leaving 23 bases between. CDR3: CASSSYRAGAGSNEKLFF. The DNA of the CDR3 is TGTGCCAGCAGCTCCTACAGGGCGGGTGCGGGGTCGAATGAAAAACTGTTTTTT.

A remark on this clone: The junction differs from germline at one of its ends, possibly a read error. The chain combines TRBV12-3 or TRBV12-4 with TRBJ2-6; 8 nucleotides match TRBD1. The CDR3 is made up of 13 amino acids. CDR3 nucleotide sequence: TGTGCCAGCAAAAACAGGGGGGCCAACGTCCTAACTTTC. Encoded protein: CASKNRGANVLTF.

The chain recombines TRBV6-1 with TRBJ1-1; 7 positions agree with TRBD1. The junction had 13 bases not matched to a gene; V was cut back by 4 bases and J by 5 bases. This CDR3 spans 16 amino acids. Germline CDR1 MNHNS, CDR2 SASEGT. As DNA, the CDR3 is TGTGCCAGCAGTGCAACAGGGGCTGTGAAACAGACTGAAGCTTTCTTT. Translating gives CASSATGAVKQTEAFF.

The chain uses TRBV11-2 and TRBJ2-1, with D perhaps matching TRBD1 or TRBD2 (6 bases each). Germline assignment: CDR1 SGHAT and CDR2 FQNNGV. The CDR3 has 16 amino acids. Trimming cost V 0 bases and J 7 bases, with 16 bases left between them. CDR3 bases: TGTGCCAGCAGCTTAGAGGGGGCAGCCCGGGGGAATGAGCAGTTCTTC. This encodes CASSLEGAARGNEQFF.

The chain employs TRBV18 and TRBJ1-1; D possibly corresponds to TRBD1 (5 bases). CDR1 KGHSH and CDR2 LQKENI come from the germline V gene. V was shortened by 5 bases and J by 1 base, with 20 bases between the two germline ends. This CDR3 has 17 residues. CDR3 region: CASSLTPGLSENTEAFF. Written as DNA, the CDR3 is TGTGCCAGCTCATTAACCCCGGGACTCTCGGAGAACACTGAAGCTTTCTTT.

This chain joins TRBV23-1 and TRBJ2-1; D perhaps matches TRBD2 (8 bases). TRBV23-1 is an ORF for which the function is uncertain. The CDR3 has 17 amino acids. V was trimmed by 2 bases and J by 6 bases, leaving 20 bases between them. CDR3 in amino acids: CASSQTGGVQGINEQFF. In DNA form, the CDR3 reads TGCGCCAGCAGTCAAACGGGGGGGGTACAGGGGATCAATGAGCAGTTCTTC.

The V call is TRBV3-1 (or the pseudogene TRBV3-2), the J call TRBJ2-7; TRBD1 is a possible D gene (6 bases). Germline V lookup: CDR1 LGHDT, CDR2 YNNKEL (reference sequence). Between the trimmed V and J ends, which lost 4 bases and 1 base, there was a span of 8 bases. There are 13 residues in the CDR3. The CDR3 is CASSLDSSYEQYF. For the CDR3, the DNA is TGTGCCAGCAGCCTGGACAGTTCCTACGAGCAGTACTTC.

For the CDR3, the DNA is TGTGCCAGCAGCCTAACGTCCCGGGGTCCTCAGGACGATACGCAGTATTTT. Protein: CASSLTSRGPQDDTQYF. The gene calls are TRBV7-8 and TRBJ2-3, with D perhaps matching TRBD2 (5 bases). V was cut by 5 bases and J by 6 bases, with 24 bases left in between. This CDR3 region has 17 residues. Germline loops: CDR1 SGHVS, CDR2 FQNEAQ.

The chain is built from TRBV5-8 and TRBJ1-1; D is unresolved. CDR1 is SGHTS, CDR2 YDEGEE, per germline. The V and J ends lost 0 bases and 1 base respectively, with 16 bases between them. CDR3 size: 17 residues. Written as DNA, the CDR3 is TGTGCCAGCAGCTTGGAAGTGGCAGGCTGGGGGAACACTGAAGCTTTCTTT. The encoded protein is CASSLEVAGWGNTEAFF. The whole variable domain, filled in from reference TRBV5-8 and TRBJ1-1, reads EAGVTQSPTHLIKTRGQQATLRCSPISGHTSVYWYQQALGLGLQFLLWYDEGEERNRGNFPPRFSGRQFPNYSSELNVNALELEDSALYLCASSLEVAGWGNTEAFFGQGTRLTVV.